The next 27 T cell receptor beta chains were all read from a single sample in a study of CD8+ T cells in alopecia areata. The sequencing template was cDNA reverse transcribed from extracted RNA. Using immunoSEQ multiplex PCR, the repertoire was profiled, and TCRdb retains in-frame clones only, with some absent. Here the sample spans more than 95,000 clones, 41% being singletons. The sequenced sample consisted of CD4+ T cells sorted from blood. The origin of the receptors is a human donor with alopecia areata.

A few counts support this clone. The rearrangement links TRBV5-1 to TRBJ2-5, with TRBD1 matching over 12 bases. The V and J ends lost 3 bases and 4 bases, in that order; junction bases with no gene match: 4. The germline V gene has CDR1 SGHRS and CDR2 YFSETQ. This CDR3 comprises 15 residues. The CDR3 protein is CASSSGTGGSETQYF. DNA for the CDR3: TGCGCCAGCAGCTCCGGGACAGGGGGCTCAGAGACCCAGTACTTC.

This clone showed up just a few times. The chain employs TRBV5-1 and TRBJ2-7; 7 bases agree with TRBD1. V shed 4 bases and J 5 bases; nucleotides not matched to a gene: 3. Germline assignment: CDR1 SGHRS and CDR2 YFSETQ. The CDR3 length is 12 residues. In nucleotides, the CDR3 is TGCGCCAGCAGCGCCGACAGGGACGAGCAGTACTTC. Translated, it gives CASSADRDEQYF.

The chain couples TRBV29-1 to TRBJ1-1; 7 bases fit TRBD1. Germline V gene lookup returns CDR1 SQVTM and CDR2 ANQGSEA. The junction had 8 bases not matched to a gene; V was cut back by 7 bases and J by 3 bases. The CDR3 contains 13 residues. The CDR3 loop reads CSAQQGRDTEAFF. The CDR3 nucleotides are TGCAGCGCGCAACAGGGGAGGGACACTGAAGCTTTCTTT.

In its sample, this clone was seen a few times. The V gene is TRBV28, the J gene TRBJ2-1; D uncertain. The CDR3 runs to 11 residues. Germline CDR1 MDHEN, CDR2 SYDVKM. The germline V and J ends were trimmed by 2 bases and 10 bases, with 6 bases remaining between them. The CDR3 nucleotides are TGTGCCAGCAGTTTAACCCGGGAGCAGTTCTTC. Amino acid sequence: CASSLTREQFF.

The chain joins TRBV15 to TRBJ1-1, with D maybe TRBD1 (5 bases). CDR1 and CDR2 from the germline V gene are LNHNV and YYDKDF (reference sequence). The CDR3 runs to 16 residues. V lost 5 bases to trimming and J lost 0 bases, with 16 bases between them. Here the CDR3 reads CATSGRWGGMNTEAFF. The CDR3 nucleotides read TGTGCCACCAGCGGCCGGTGGGGGGGGATGAACACTGAAGCTTTCTTT. Complete variable domain (other parts from reference TRBV15 and TRBJ1-1): DAMVIQNPRYQVTQFGKPVTLSCSQTLNHNVMYWYQQKSSQAPKLLFHYYDKDFNNEADTPDNFQSRRPNTSFCFLDIRSPGLGDTAMYLCATSGRWGGMNTEAFFGQGTRLTVV.

This clone was seen a handful of times. The chain links TRBV7-9 to TRBJ2-1; 12 bases line up with TRBD2. V was pared by 5 bases and J by 6 bases, with 5 bases of the junction left unmatched. Germline V gene sequence: CDR1 SEHNR, CDR2 FQNEAQ (reference sequence). The CDR3 totals 15 residues. CDR3 amino acids: CASSRTSGGPNEQFF. DNA of the CDR3: TGTGCCAGCAGCCGAACTAGCGGGGGGCCCAATGAGCAGTTCTTC.

The V call is TRBV29-1, the J call TRBJ1-2, with 7 nucleotides matching TRBD1. The V gene end was trimmed by 4 bases and the J gene end by 8 bases; junction bases not matched to a gene: 13. The length of the CDR3 is 14 residues. Per germline, CDR1 SQVTM and CDR2 ANQGSEA. The CDR3 protein is CSVAETGGQFGYTF. The CDR3 DNA reads as TGCAGCGTTGCTGAGACCGGGGGACAGTTCGGCTACACCTTC.

This clone was seen a few times. V usage is TRBV29-1 and J usage is TRBJ2-7; possibly TRBD2 for D (5 bases). Germline V gene lookup returns CDR1 SQVTM and CDR2 ANQGSEA. Trimming shortened V by 5 bases and J by 0 bases, and 14 bases separated the two germline ends. This CDR3 is 14 amino acids long. The CDR3 nucleotides read TGCAGCGTTCACCGGACGGGAAGCTCCTACGAGCAGTACTTC. It translates to CSVHRTGSSYEQYF.

The genes are TRBV29-1 and TRBJ2-5, with D perhaps matching TRBD1 (6 bases). Germline CDR1 reads SQVTM; CDR2 reads ANQGSEA. The V end lost 5 bases, the J end lost 5 bases, and 15 bases lay between the germline ends. The CDR3 loop spans 13 amino acids. The chain's CDR3 is CSVSGQRTETQYF. CDR3 sequence (DNA): TGCAGCGTTTCCGGACAGAGGACCGAGACCCAGTACTTC.

This chain joins TRBV18 and TRBJ2-1, with unresolved D. The V and J ends lost 4 bases and 7 bases respectively, with 5 bases between them. This CDR3 is built from 11 residues. Germline V gene data show CDR1 as KGHSH and CDR2 as LQKENI. The CDR3 nucleotides read TGTGCCAGCTCACTATCAAATGAGCAGTTCTTC. It is translated as CASSLSNEQFF. The entire variable domain, with the rest obtained from reference TRBV18 and TRBJ2-1, is as follows: NAGVMQNPRHLVRRRGQEARLRCSPMKGHSHVYWYRQLPEEGLKFMVYLQKENIIDESGMPKERFSAEFPKEGPSILRIQQVVRGDSAAYFCASSLSNEQFFGPGTRLTVL.

Only a few counts were recorded for this clone. The chain joins TRBV23-1 to TRBJ2-2; D remains unclear. TRBV23-1 is given ORF status, its function remaining uncertain. Deletions cut 0 bases from V and 5 bases from J, with 19 bases between. The CDR3 runs 18 residues. The DNA for the CDR3 is TGCGCCAGCAGTCAATCGGAAGGTGGCAGCAAGCCGACCGGGGAGCTGTTTTTT. Translating it yields CASSQSEGGSKPTGELFF.

This clone was seen a few times. The genes are TRBV2 and TRBJ2-2; D possibly corresponds to TRBD2 (5 bases). The germline V and J ends were trimmed by 6 bases and 6 bases, with 11 bases remaining between them. Germline values: CDR1 SNHLY, CDR2 FYNNEI. This CDR3 spans 13 amino acids. The CDR3 DNA reads TGTGCCAGCAGGGGAGATCTGGCCGGGGAGCTGTTTTTT. Protein product: CASRGDLAGELFF.

This chain joins TRBV30 and TRBJ2-7; possibly TRBD2 for D (6 bases). Trimming cost V 1 base and J 8 bases, with 12 bases left between them. In germline, CDR1 is GTSNPN, CDR2 SVGIG (reference sequence). The CDR3 spans 12 residues. DNA of the CDR3: TGTGCCTGGAGTGGCCAGGGCGGGAAGCAGTACTTC. Translation: CAWSGQGGKQYF.

The chain uses TRBV7-2 and TRBJ2-5, with 10 bases identical to TRBD2. The length of the CDR3 is 15 residues. Germline CDR1 SGHTA, CDR2 FQGNSA. V trimming: 7 bases; J trimming: 1 base; junction bases outside the gene matches: 6. The CDR3, as DNA: TGTGCCAGCACACTAGCGGGGACCCTCCAAGAGACCCAGTACTTC. Translated: CASTLAGTLQETQYF. The whole variable domain, filled in from reference TRBV7-2 and TRBJ2-5, reads GAGVSQSPSNKVTEKGKDVELRCDPISGHTALYWYRQSLGQGLEFLIYFQGNSAPDKSGLPSDRFSAERTGGSVSTLTIQRTQQEDSAVYLCASTLAGTLQETQYFGPGTRLLVL.

The rearrangement uses TRBV29-1 and TRBJ2-5; perhaps TRBD2 as D (6 bases). Germline CDR1 and CDR2: SQVTM and ANQGSEA. The CDR3 runs 14 residues. With 4 bases removed from V and 5 bases from J, the gap between germline ends came to 17 bases. The CDR3 region has the DNA TGCAGCGTTGTTGGTTTGGTGGGAGGCGAGACCCAGTACTTC. Translation: CSVVGLVGGETQYF.

This clone showed up just a few times. This CDR3 is CASSDNRGPPTQYF. For the CDR3, the DNA is TGTGCCAGTAGTGACAACAGGGGGCCGCCGACCCAGTACTTC. The chain joins TRBV19 to TRBJ2-5; 9 bases line up with TRBD1. This CDR3 region has 14 residues. Losses at the gene ends were 5 bases for V and 7 bases for J; bases not matched to a gene: 8. Germline CDR1 reads LNHDA; CDR2 reads SQIVND (reference sequence).

The V gene is TRBV7-8, the J gene TRBJ2-7; TRBD1 aligns across 8 bases. Trimming removed 2 bases from V and 0 bases from J; junction bases left unmatched: 6. CDR3 length equals 16 residues. The V gene's germline CDR1 is SGHVS and CDR2 FQNEAQ. The CDR3 spells CASSLQNRGYSYEQYF. In DNA, the CDR3 is TGTGCCAGCAGCTTACAGAACAGGGGGTACTCCTACGAGCAGTACTTC. Full variable domain (outside the CDR3, taken from reference TRBV7-8 and TRBJ2-7): GAGVSQSPRYKVAKRGQDVALRCDPISGHVSLFWYQQALGQGPEFLTYFQNEAQLDKSGLPSDRFFAERPEGSVSTLKIQRTQQEDSAVYLCASSLQNRGYSYEQYFGPGTRLTVT.

V usage is TRBV7-2 and J usage is TRBJ2-1, with 7 bases fitting TRBD2. CDR3 size: 12 residues. Germline lookup yields CDR1 SGHTA and CDR2 FQGNSA. Losses at the gene ends were 2 bases for V and 10 bases for J; bases not matched to a gene: 2. CDR3 bases: TGTGCCAGCAGCTTAAGGCGGGGGGAGCAGTTCTTC. Translation: CASSLRRGEQFF. The whole variable domain, remainder taken from reference TRBV7-2 and TRBJ2-1, is GAGVSQSPSNKVTEKGKDVELRCDPISGHTALYWYRQSLGQGLEFLIYFQGNSAPDKSGLPSDRFSAERTGGSVSTLTIQRTQQEDSAVYLCASSLRRGEQFFGPGTRLTVL.

CDR3 DNA sequence: TGTGCCAGCAGCCCATCAGCGGGGACGAGGACAGATACGCAGTATTTT. This sequence encodes CASSPSAGTRTDTQYF. The V and J genes are TRBV4-2 and TRBJ2-3; 7 bases line up with TRBD2. The CDR3 is 16 amino acids. Germline CDR1 LGHNA, CDR2 YNFKEQ. With 4 bases clipped from V and 3 bases from J, the junction kept 10 bases outside the gene matches.

A few counts support this clone. This chain links TRBV29-1 with TRBJ1-1; 7 nucleotides line up with TRBD1. The V gene end was trimmed by 0 bases and the J gene end by 5 bases; junction bases not matched to a gene: 3. The CDR3 has 13 residues. Germline values: CDR1 SQVTM, CDR2 ANQGSEA. Written as DNA, the CDR3 is TGCAGCGTTGAAGACCACAGGGGTACTGAAGCTTTCTTT. Translation: CSVEDHRGTEAFF.

The chain recombines TRBV29-1 with TRBJ1-2; TRBD1 matches 9 bases. In germline, CDR1 is SQVTM, CDR2 ANQGSEA. This CDR3 region has 16 residues. V was pared by 1 base and J by 5 bases, with 11 bases of the junction left unmatched. The CDR3 coding sequence is TGCAGCGTTGAAGGAGGAGGACAGGGGATCCTATATGGCTACACCTTC. It translates to CSVEGGGQGILYGYTF.

The V gene is TRBV7-9, the J gene TRBJ2-3; D remains ambiguous. Per germline, CDR1 SEHNR and CDR2 FQNEAQ (reference sequence). The CDR3 consists of 12 residues. V was trimmed by 4 bases and J by 2 bases, leaving 4 bases between them. CDR3 sequence reads: CASSSNTDTQYF. CDR3 DNA: TGTGCCAGCAGCTCCAACACAGATACGCAGTATTTT.

This chain joins TRBV29-1 and TRBJ2-2; 9 bases match TRBD2. V shed 5 bases, J shed 1 base, and the junction held 2 bases outside the gene matches. The V gene's germline CDR1 is SQVTM and CDR2 ANQGSEA. CDR3 length: 14 residues. This CDR3 is CSVQAGGNTGELFF. The CDR3 DNA reads TGCAGCGTTCAAGCGGGAGGGAACACCGGGGAGCTGTTTTTT.

This chain connects TRBV2 to TRBJ2-7, with 10 bases identical to TRBD2. The CDR3 has 15 amino acids. J gave up 9 bases and V 4 bases, and 12 bases lay outside the gene matches. The germline CDR1 and CDR2 sequences are SNHLY and FYNNEI. For the CDR3, the DNA is TGTGCCAGCAGTGGACTAGCGGGTCCCTCCGGGGTGCAGTACTTC. Protein: CASSGLAGPSGVQYF. Using reference TRBV2 and TRBJ2-7 for the parts outside the CDR3, the full variable domain is EPEVTQTPSHQVTQMGQEVILRCVPISNHLYFYWYRQILGQKVEFLVSFYNNEISEKSEIFDDQFSVERPDGSNFTLKIRSTKLEDSAMYFCASSGLAGPSGVQYFGPGTRLTVT.

The chain joins TRBV30 to TRBJ2-1; D is perhaps TRBD1 (6 bases). There are 11 residues in the CDR3. CDR1 is GTSNPN and CDR2 is SVGIG in the germline V gene (reference sequence). Trimming cost V 3 bases and J 10 bases, with 10 bases left between them. This CDR3 reads CAWSSGTEQFF. The CDR3 DNA is TGTGCCTGGAGCTCCGGGACAGAGCAGTTCTTC.

This clone was seen a few times. The chain recombines TRBV29-1 with TRBJ1-1; the D is unclear. The CDR3 length is 12 residues. V gave up 7 bases and J gave up 3 bases, with 12 bases separating them. From germline, CDR1 is SQVTM and CDR2 ANQGSEA. The CDR3 region has the DNA TGCAGCGCGGGCGACCCAGACACTGAAGCTTTCTTT. The encoded protein is CSAGDPDTEAFF.

The rearrangement links TRBV27 to TRBJ2-3; D unresolved. This CDR3 has 14 amino acids. Germline V CDR1 and CDR2: MNHEY, SMNVEV (reference sequence). Trimming removed 3 bases from V and 5 bases from J, with 12 bases in between. The CDR3 sequence is CASSFVGFGDTQYF. DNA for the CDR3: TGTGCCAGCAGTTTTGTAGGGTTCGGAGATACGCAGTATTTT.